What follows are 17 T cell receptor beta chains derived from one specimen sequenced in a study of T cell responses to AZD1222 COVID-19 vaccine. Measured with immunoSEQ multiplex PCR; TCRdb has only the in-frame clones, and not every one. The table shows some 130,000 clones, with roughly 93% occurring only once. This sample comprised peripheral blood, obtained 28 days after the second AZD1222 dose. Source of these receptors: an adult who received the AZD1222 COVID-19 vaccine.

The chain combines TRBV7-2 with TRBJ2-5; the D is unclear. Germline V lookup: CDR1 SGHTA, CDR2 FQGNSA. This CDR3 is built from 14 residues. V shed 1 base and J shed 4 bases, with 10 bases lying between them. The CDR3 sequence is CASSLDQTRETQYF. As DNA, the CDR3 is TGTGCCAGCAGCTTAGACCAGACCCGAGAGACCCAGTACTTC.

The CDR3 reads CASSYGSFKPQHF. CDR3 sequence (DNA): TGTGCCAGCAGTTACGGTTCTTTCAAGCCCCAGCATTTT. The chain joins TRBV6-5 to TRBJ1-5; D is uncertain. The CDR3 loop spans 13 amino acids. Germline CDR1 and CDR2: MNHEY and SVGAGI. The V end lost 2 bases, the J end lost 8 bases, and 10 bases lay between the germline ends.

This sequence joins TRBV18 and TRBJ1-3; D gene uncertain. Trimming removed 3 bases from V and 0 bases from J, with 9 bases in between. The CDR3 spans 15 residues. CDR1 KGHSH and CDR2 LQKENI come from the germline V gene. The CDR3 reads CASSPSESSGNTIYF. DNA for the CDR3: TGTGCCAGCTCACCGAGCGAGAGCTCTGGAAACACCATATATTTT.

This chain connects TRBV10-3 to TRBJ1-1; a weak D match, TRBD1 (5 bases). Deletions cut 5 bases from V and 7 bases from J, with 14 bases between. The CDR3 is 13 residues long. Germline V CDR1 and CDR2: ENHRY, SYGVKD. The CDR3 DNA follows: TGTGCCATCAGTAGAACGGGAGGGGATGAAGCTTTCTTT. As protein: CAISRTGGDEAFF.

The chain couples TRBV6-5 to TRBJ1-1; no firm D call. V was shortened by 6 bases and J by 1 base, with 15 bases between the two germline ends. Looked up from germline, CDR1 is MNHEY and CDR2 is SVGAGI. The CDR3 length is 15 residues. The CDR3 DNA reads TGTGCCAGCAGCGATGGACGGATTCGGAACACTGAAGCTTTCTTT. It specifies CASSDGRIRNTEAFF.

The chain employs TRBV11-3 and TRBJ2-1; perhaps TRBD1 as D (6 bases). Germline V lookup: CDR1 SGHNT, CDR2 YENEEA. V was cut by 6 bases and J by 6 bases, with 21 bases left in between. CDR3 length equals 16 residues. CDR3 residues: CASSSPTGPKANEQFF. CDR3 nucleotide sequence: TGTGCCAGCAGTTCCCCGACAGGCCCGAAGGCCAATGAGCAGTTCTTC.

The chain joins TRBV19 to TRBJ2-7; 10 positions match TRBD1. J was trimmed by 4 bases and V by 5 bases; bases with no gene match: 5. Germline lookup yields CDR1 LNHDA and CDR2 SQIVND (reference sequence). This CDR3 spans 14 amino acids. CDR3 sequence reads: CASSPGTGVYEQYF. CDR3 DNA: TGTGCCAGTAGTCCCGGGACAGGGGTATACGAGCAGTACTTC.

The chain is built from TRBV9 and TRBJ1-3, with 7 bases identical to TRBD1. The CDR3 is 16 amino acids. The V gene end was trimmed by 1 base and the J gene end by 0 bases; junction bases not matched to a gene: 4. Per germline, CDR1 SGDLS and CDR2 YYNGEE. CDR3 in amino acids: CASSVPGGLSGNTIYF. CDR3 DNA sequence: TGTGCCAGCAGCGTACCAGGGGGGCTCTCTGGAAACACCATATATTTT.

The table lists this clone with a count of one. The chain is built from TRBV3-1 (or the pseudogene TRBV3-2) and TRBJ1-3; D is undetermined. The CDR3 length is 12 residues. Trimming shortened V by 3 bases and J by 4 bases, and 4 bases separated the two germline ends. Germline CDR1 LGHDT, CDR2 YNNKEL (reference sequence). Written as DNA, the CDR3 is TGTGCCAGCAGCCAGGACGGAAACACCATATATTTT. Its translation is CASSQDGNTIYF.

The V and J genes are TRBV7-2 and TRBJ1-2; no clear D gene. V dropped 1 base and J dropped 8 bases, with 14 bases sitting between them. Germline V gives CDR1 SGHTA, CDR2 FQGNSA. The CDR3 runs 14 residues. The CDR3 DNA follows: TGTGCCAGCAGCTTAGATCAGACCCCGCAAGGCTACACCTTC. Encoded protein: CASSLDQTPQGYTF. The full variable domain, in which reference TRBV7-2 and TRBJ1-2 provide the parts outside the CDR3, is GAGVSQSPSNKVTEKGKDVELRCDPISGHTALYWYRQSLGQGLEFLIYFQGNSAPDKSGLPSDRFSAERTGGSVSTLTIQRTQQEDSAVYLCASSLDQTPQGYTFGSGTRLTVV.

This clone was picked up one time. The rearrangement links TRBV5-1 to TRBJ1-5; 7 bases are a match to TRBD1. Looked up from germline, CDR1 is SGHRS and CDR2 is YFSETQ. The CDR3 extends over 15 amino acids. J gave up 4 bases and V 0 bases, and 4 bases lay outside the gene matches. The CDR3 reads CASSLGDSGNQPQHF. Written as DNA, the CDR3 is TGCGCCAGCAGCTTGGGGGACAGCGGTAATCAGCCCCAGCATTTT.

The rearrangement joins TRBV11-1 to TRBJ2-1, with 7 bases lining up with TRBD2. CDR3 length: 14 amino acids. CDR1 SGHAT and CDR2 FQDESV come from the germline V gene (reference sequence). The V segment lost 5 bases and the J segment 4 bases; nucleotides outside the gene matches: 5. The CDR3 DNA reads TGTGCCAGCAGCCAGCGGGGCCGGTACAATGAGCAGTTCTTC. Translation gives CASSQRGRYNEQFF.

The chain is built from TRBV5-1 and TRBJ1-1; 7 bases fit TRBD1. Germline CDR1 SGHRS, CDR2 YFSETQ. J lost 3 bases, V lost 0 bases, and 5 bases had no gene match. The CDR3 covers 15 residues. In DNA, the CDR3 is TGCGCCAGCAGCTTGGCAGCGACAGGGTACACTGAAGCTTTCTTT. Translation: CASSLAATGYTEAFF.

The chain is built from TRBV11-1 and TRBJ2-1; D may be TRBD2 (6 bases). The V gene lost 4 bases and the J gene lost 4 bases, with 17 bases spanning the gap. This CDR3 is 16 amino acids long. Germline CDR1 is SGHAT and CDR2 is FQDESV (reference sequence). The CDR3 loop reads CASSWSPSAIYNEQFF. The CDR3 bases are TGTGCCAGCAGCTGGAGTCCTAGCGCGATATACAATGAGCAGTTCTTC.

V and J are TRBV3-1 (or the pseudogene TRBV3-2) and TRBJ1-1, with a weak D call TRBD1 (5 bases). Germline CDR1 reads LGHDT; CDR2 reads YNNKEL (reference sequence). Trimming pared 4 bases from V and 4 bases from J, leaving 10 bases between. This CDR3 comprises 13 residues. The CDR3 nucleotides are TGTGCCAGCAGCCTCCGGGGCGGCACTGAAGCTTTCTTT. Residues: CASSLRGGTEAFF.

V is TRBV7-9 and J is TRBJ1-3, with D uncertain. Trimming took off 7 bases at V and 0 bases at J, with 13 bases between the two ends. Germline CDR1 reads SEHNR; CDR2 reads FQNEAQ (reference sequence). There are 15 residues in the CDR3. CDR3 bases: TGTGCCAGCACCAATAGTGGAGGCTCTGGAAACACCATATATTTT. It encodes CASTNSGGSGNTIYF.

The CDR3 spells CASSLRVGSPLHF. The CDR3 DNA is TGTGCCAGCAGCTTAAGAGTGGGGTCACCCCTCCACTTT. The V and J genes are TRBV7-8 and TRBJ1-6, with no clear D. V was cut by 2 bases and J by 10 bases, with 9 bases left in between. The CDR3 spans 13 residues. Germline V gene data show CDR1 as SGHVS and CDR2 as FQNEAQ.